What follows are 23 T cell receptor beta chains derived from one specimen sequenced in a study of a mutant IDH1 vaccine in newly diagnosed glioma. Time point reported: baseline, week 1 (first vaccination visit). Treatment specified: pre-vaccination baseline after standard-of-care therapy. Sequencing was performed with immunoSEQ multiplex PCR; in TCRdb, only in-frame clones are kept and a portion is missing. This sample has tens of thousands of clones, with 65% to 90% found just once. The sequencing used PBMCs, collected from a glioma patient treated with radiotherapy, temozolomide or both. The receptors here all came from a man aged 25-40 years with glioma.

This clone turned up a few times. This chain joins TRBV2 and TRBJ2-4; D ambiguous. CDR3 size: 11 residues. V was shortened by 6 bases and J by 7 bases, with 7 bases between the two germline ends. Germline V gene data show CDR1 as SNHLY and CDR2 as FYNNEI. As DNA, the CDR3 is TGTGCCAGCAGACACATGAACATTCAGTACTTC. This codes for CASRHMNIQYF.

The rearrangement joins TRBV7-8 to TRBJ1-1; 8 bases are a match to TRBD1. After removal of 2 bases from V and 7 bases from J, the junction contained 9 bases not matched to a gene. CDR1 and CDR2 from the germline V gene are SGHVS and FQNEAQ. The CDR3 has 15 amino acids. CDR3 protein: CASSLRGQGSSEAFF. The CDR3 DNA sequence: TGTGCCAGCAGCTTAAGAGGACAGGGCAGCAGTGAAGCTTTCTTT.

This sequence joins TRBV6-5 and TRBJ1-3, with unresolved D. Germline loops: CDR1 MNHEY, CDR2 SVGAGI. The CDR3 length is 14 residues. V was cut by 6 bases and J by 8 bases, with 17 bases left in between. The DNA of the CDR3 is TGTGCCAGCAGCCGTACGCTGGGTGATCACACCATATATTTT. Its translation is CASSRTLGDHTIYF.

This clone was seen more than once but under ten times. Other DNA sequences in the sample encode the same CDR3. The CDR3 protein is CASSLGNSPLHF. CDR3 in DNA: TGCGCCAGCAGCTTAGGGAATTCACCCCTCCACTTT. The gene calls are TRBV5-1 and TRBJ1-6, with no clear D. Germline assignment: CDR1 SGHRS and CDR2 YFSETQ. Trimming pared 2 bases from V and 7 bases from J, leaving 4 bases between. This CDR3 comprises 12 residues.

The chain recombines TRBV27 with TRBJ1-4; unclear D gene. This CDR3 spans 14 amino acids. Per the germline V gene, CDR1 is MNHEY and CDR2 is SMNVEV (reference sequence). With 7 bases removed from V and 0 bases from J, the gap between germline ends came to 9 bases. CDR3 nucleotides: TGTGCCAGCAAAAACCGTGCAACTAATGAAAAACTGTTTTTT. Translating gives CASKNRATNEKLFF.

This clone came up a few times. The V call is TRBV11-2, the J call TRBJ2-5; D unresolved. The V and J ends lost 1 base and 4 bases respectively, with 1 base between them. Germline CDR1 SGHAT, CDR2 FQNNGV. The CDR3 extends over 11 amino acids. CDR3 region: CASSLGETQYF. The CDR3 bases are TGTGCCAGCAGCTTAGGAGAGACCCAGTACTTC.

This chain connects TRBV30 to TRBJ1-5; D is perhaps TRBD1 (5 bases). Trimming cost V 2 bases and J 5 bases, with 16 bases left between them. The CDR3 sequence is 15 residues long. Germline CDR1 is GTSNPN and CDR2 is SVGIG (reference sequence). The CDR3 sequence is CAWSTGTALYQPQHF. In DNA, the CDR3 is TGTGCCTGGAGTACAGGAACTGCCCTTTATCAGCCCCAGCATTTT.

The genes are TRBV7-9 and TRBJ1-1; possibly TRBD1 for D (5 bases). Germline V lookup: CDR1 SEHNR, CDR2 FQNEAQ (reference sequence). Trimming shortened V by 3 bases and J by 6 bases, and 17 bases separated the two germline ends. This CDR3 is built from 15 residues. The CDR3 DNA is TGTGCCAGCAGCTTTCGAGGGGCGTTGAGTCCTGAAGCTTTCTTT. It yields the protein CASSFRGALSPEAFF.

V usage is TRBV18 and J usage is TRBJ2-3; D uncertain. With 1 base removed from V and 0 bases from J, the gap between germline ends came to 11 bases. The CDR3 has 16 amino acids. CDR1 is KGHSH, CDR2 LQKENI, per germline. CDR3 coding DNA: TGTGCCAGCTCACCACTGATGTGGGGAAGCACAGATACGCAGTATTTT. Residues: CASSPLMWGSTDTQYF.

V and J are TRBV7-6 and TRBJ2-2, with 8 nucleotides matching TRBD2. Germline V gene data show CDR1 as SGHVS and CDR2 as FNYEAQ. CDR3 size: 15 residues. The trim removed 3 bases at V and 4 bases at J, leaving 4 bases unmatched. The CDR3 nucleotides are TGTGCCAGCAGCTTGACTAGCGAGTCCACCGGGGAGCTGTTTTTT. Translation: CASSLTSESTGELFF.

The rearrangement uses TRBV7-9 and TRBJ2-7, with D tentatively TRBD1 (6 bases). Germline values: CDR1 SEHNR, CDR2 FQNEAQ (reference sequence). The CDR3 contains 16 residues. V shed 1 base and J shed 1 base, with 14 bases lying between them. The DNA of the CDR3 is TGTGCCAGCAGCTTAGTGTCCGTGGGGGCTTCCTACGAGCAGTACTTC. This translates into CASSLVSVGASYEQYF.

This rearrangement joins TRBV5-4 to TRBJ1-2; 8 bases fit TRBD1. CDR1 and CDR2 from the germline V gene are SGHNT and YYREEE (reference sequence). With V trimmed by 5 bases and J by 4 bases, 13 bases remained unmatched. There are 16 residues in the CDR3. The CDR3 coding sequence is TGTGCCAGCAGACCTGGGACAGGACCTTTCGGCTATGGCTACACCTTC. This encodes CASRPGTGPFGYGYTF. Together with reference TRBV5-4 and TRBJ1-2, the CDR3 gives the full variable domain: ETGVTQSPTHLIKTRGQQVTLRCSSQSGHNTVSWYQQALGQGPQFIFQYYREEENGRGNFPPRFSGLQFPNYSSELNVNALELDDSALYLCASRPGTGPFGYGYTFGSGTRLTVV.

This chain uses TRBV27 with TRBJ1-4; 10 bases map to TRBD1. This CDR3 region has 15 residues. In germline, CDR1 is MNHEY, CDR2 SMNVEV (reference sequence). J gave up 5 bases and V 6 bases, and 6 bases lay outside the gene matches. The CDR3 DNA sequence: TGTGCCAGCAGGGGACAGGGGCGAGGGAATGAAAAACTGTTTTTT. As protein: CASRGQGRGNEKLFF.

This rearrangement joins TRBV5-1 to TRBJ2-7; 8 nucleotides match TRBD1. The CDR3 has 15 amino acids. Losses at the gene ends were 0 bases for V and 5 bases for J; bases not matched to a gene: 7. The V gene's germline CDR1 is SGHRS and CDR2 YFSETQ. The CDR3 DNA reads TGCGCCAGCAGCTTGGTGAAAGGACAGGGTCACGAGCAGTACTTC. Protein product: CASSLVKGQGHEQYF.

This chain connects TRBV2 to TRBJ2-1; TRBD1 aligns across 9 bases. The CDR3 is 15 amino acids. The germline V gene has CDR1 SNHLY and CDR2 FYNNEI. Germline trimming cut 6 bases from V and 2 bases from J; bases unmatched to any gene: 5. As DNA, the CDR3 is TGTGCCAGCAGAGGACAGGGGATTGCCTACAATGAGCAGTTCTTC. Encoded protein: CASRGQGIAYNEQFF.

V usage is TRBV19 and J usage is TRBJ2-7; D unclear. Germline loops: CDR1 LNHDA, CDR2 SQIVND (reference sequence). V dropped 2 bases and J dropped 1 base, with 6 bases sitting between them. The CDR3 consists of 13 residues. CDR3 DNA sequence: TGTGCCAGTAGTATACAGGTATCCTACGAGCAGTACTTC. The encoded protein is CASSIQVSYEQYF.

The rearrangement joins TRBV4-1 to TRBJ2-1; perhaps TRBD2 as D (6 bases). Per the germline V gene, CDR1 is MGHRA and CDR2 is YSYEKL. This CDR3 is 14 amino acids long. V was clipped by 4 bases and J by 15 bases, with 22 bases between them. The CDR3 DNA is TGCGCCAGCAGCCCTTTCGGGACTGAGGATTCCCGGTTCTTC. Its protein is CASSPFGTEDSRFF.

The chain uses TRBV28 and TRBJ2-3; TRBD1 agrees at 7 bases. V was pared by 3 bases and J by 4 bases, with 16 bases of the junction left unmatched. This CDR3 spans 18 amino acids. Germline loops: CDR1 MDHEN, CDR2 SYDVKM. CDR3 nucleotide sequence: TGTGCCAGCAGTTTGGGCCAGGGGGTAGGAAAAAGCTCAGATACGCAGTATTTT. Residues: CASSLGQGVGKSSDTQYF.

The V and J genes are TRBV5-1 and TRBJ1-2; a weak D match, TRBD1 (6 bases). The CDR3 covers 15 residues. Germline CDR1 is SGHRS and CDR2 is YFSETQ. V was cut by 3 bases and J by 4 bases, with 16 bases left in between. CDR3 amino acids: CASSSTGKEGYGYTF. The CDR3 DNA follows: TGCGCCAGCAGCTCCACAGGGAAGGAGGGCTATGGCTACACCTTC.

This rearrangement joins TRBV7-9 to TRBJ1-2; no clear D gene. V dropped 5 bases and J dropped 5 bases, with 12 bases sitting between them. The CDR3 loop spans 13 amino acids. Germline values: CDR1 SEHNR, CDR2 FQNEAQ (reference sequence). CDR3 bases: TGTGCCAGCAGCGCGAGGTCCTGGTATGGCTACACCTTC. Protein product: CASSARSWYGYTF.

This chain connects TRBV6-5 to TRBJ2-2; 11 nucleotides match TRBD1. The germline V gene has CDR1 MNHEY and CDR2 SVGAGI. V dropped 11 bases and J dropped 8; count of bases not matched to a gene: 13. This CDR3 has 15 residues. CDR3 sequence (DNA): TGTGCCGCAGCGAAGGACAGGGGGCATCTGGGGGAGCTGTTTTTT. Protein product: CAAAKDRGHLGELFF.

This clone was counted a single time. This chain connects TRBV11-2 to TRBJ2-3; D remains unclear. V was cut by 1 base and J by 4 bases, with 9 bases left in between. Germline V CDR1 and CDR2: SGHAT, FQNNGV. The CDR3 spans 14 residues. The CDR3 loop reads CASSLGQAADTQYF. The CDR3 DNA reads TGTGCCAGCAGCTTAGGCCAGGCTGCAGATACGCAGTATTTT.

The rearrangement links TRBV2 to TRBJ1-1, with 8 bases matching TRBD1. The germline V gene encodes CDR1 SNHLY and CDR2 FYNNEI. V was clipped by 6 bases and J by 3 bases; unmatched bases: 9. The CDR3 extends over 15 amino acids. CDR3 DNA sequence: TGTGCCAGCAGGGAACTGGCGACAGGGGACACTGAAGCTTTCTTT. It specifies CASRELATGDTEAFF.